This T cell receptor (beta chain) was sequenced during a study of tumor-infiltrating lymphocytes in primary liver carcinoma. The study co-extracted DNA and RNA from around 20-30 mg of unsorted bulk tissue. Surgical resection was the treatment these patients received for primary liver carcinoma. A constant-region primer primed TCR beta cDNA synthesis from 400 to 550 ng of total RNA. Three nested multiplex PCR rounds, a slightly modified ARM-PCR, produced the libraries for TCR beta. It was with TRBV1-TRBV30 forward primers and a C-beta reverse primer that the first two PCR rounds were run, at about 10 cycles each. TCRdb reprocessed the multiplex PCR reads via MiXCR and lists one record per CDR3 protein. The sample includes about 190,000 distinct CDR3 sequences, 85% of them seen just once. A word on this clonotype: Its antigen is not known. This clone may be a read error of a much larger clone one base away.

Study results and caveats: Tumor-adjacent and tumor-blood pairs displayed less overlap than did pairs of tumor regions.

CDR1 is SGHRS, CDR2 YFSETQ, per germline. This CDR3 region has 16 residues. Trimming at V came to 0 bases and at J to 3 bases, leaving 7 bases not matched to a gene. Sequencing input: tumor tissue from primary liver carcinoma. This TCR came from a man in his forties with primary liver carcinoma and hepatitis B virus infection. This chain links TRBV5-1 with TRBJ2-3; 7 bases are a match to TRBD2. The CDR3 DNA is TGCGCCAGCAGCTTGGACGGGAGGACCGGAACAGATACGCAGTATTTT. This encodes CASSLDGRTGTDTQYF.